The T cell receptor (beta chain) under discussion was sequenced for a study of cytomegalovirus exposure and HLA in healthy donors. General observations from the study: Later analysis reportedly placed an Asian-associated ancestry cluster below the approximately 700-donor mean in N-insertions.

In regard to this clone: The antigen remains unidentified.

With 60 Vbeta and 13 Jbeta primers, the PCR was carried out. Some clones are missing from TCRdb's copy, which holds only in-frame ones; the method was immunoSEQ multiplex PCR. Of about 180,000 clones in the sample, over 60% were seen once. The CDR3 sequence is 15 residues long. Germline V gene data show CDR1 as SGHRS and CDR2 as YFSETQ. Losses at the gene ends were 4 bases for V and 3 bases for J; bases not matched to a gene: 4. This receptor was identified in a man in his late teens or twenties in good health and CMV-seronegative. The V and J genes are TRBV5-1 and TRBJ2-5; 12 nucleotides agree with TRBD1. Source material: PBMCs. The CDR3, as DNA: TGCGCCAGCAGCAGGGGACAGGGGGCCAAAGAGACCCAGTACTTC. This sequence encodes CASSRGQGAKETQYF.